These 17 T cell receptor beta chains came from one sample sequenced in a study of regulatory T cells in long-lasting Graves disease. Stated time point: persistent/refractory GD, antithyroid drugs over 5 years with positive TRAb. After RNA was extracted from PBMCs, the TCR library was made from it. Combining iRepertoire HTBI primers with Arm-PCR of CDR3 regions, the authors built TCR beta libraries. TCRdb independently ran MiXCR on the multiplex PCR reads; one entry per CDR3 protein. The sample holds 420,000 or so distinct CDR3 sequences, roughly a quarter seen once. The specimen was peripheral blood mononuclear cells (PBMCs), collected when the disease was refractory, from a patient treated with antithyroid drugs. The receptors were sampled from a female donor with Graves disease.

This clonotype was counted only a few times. V and J are TRBV10-3 and TRBJ1-6; perhaps TRBD1 as D (5 bases). The CDR3 extends over 17 amino acids. Trimming stripped 0 bases from V and 5 bases from J, with 14 bases between. Germline loops: CDR1 ENHRY, CDR2 SYGVKD. CDR3 in DNA: TGTGCCATCAGTGAGTCGTCGGGGGGGATAAATAATTCACCCCTCCACTTT. Amino acids: CAISESSGGINNSPLHF.

The rearrangement uses TRBV27 and TRBJ2-2; perhaps TRBD2 as D (6 bases). V gave up 6 bases and J gave up 7 bases, with 15 bases separating them. Germline V gives CDR1 MNHEY, CDR2 SMNVEV (reference sequence). The CDR3 loop spans 14 amino acids. The CDR3, as DNA: TGTGCCAGCAGCCCCCTCGGAGGGTTCGGGGAGCTGTTTTTT. Translating gives CASSPLGGFGELFF.

The sample holds a few counts of this clonotype. The chain carries TRBV5-1 and TRBJ1-2; TRBD1 aligns across 7 bases. Germline V gene data show CDR1 as SGHRS and CDR2 as YFSETQ. The CDR3 has 15 amino acids. V trimming: 2 bases; J trimming: 1 base; junction bases outside the gene matches: 5. The CDR3 spells CASSLRQGYNYGYTF. The CDR3 DNA is TGCGCCAGCAGCTTAAGACAGGGTTATAACTATGGCTACACCTTC. The full variable domain, rest sourced from reference TRBV5-1 and TRBJ1-2, is KAGVTQTPRYLIKTRGQQVTLSCSPISGHRSVSWYQQTPGQGLQFLFEYFSETQRNKGNFPGRFSGRQFSNSRSEMNVSTLELGDSALYLCASSLRQGYNYGYTFGSGTRLTVV.

This clonotype was found many times. The V and J genes are TRBV6-2 or TRBV6-3 and TRBJ2-7; D remains unclear. CDR1 is MNHEY, CDR2 SVGEGT, per germline. CDR3 length equals 12 residues. The V and J ends lost 2 bases and 1 base respectively, with 3 bases between them. CDR3 region: CASSYPSYEQYF. In nucleotides, the CDR3 is TGTGCCAGCAGTTACCCGTCCTACGAGCAGTACTTC.

The J gene is TRBJ2-7, the V gene TRBV7-2, with 8 nucleotides matching TRBD1. The V gene's germline CDR1 is SGHTA and CDR2 FQGNSA. V shed 7 bases and J 4 bases; nucleotides not matched to a gene: 6. The CDR3 has 13 residues. The CDR3 sequence is CASNSTGGYEQYF. DNA of the CDR3: TGTGCCAGCAACTCAACAGGGGGTTACGAGCAGTACTTC.

The table lists this clonotype with a few counts. The rearrangement uses TRBV7-9 and TRBJ1-1; D may be TRBD1 (5 bases). Germline CDR1 reads SEHNR; CDR2 reads FQNEAQ (reference sequence). V dropped 3 bases and J dropped 4 bases, with 15 bases sitting between them. This CDR3 has 15 residues. DNA for the CDR3: TGTGCCAGCAGCTTCCTCTCGGGGGTTGGCACTGAAGCTTTCTTT. Residues: CASSFLSGVGTEAFF.

This clonotype was seen a handful of times. The CDR3 sequence: CASSFRRGGEKLFF. Here the CDR3 DNA reads TGTGCCAGCAGCTTTAGACGGGGCGGTGAAAAACTGTTTTTT. This rearrangement joins TRBV7-2 to TRBJ1-4, with TRBD1 as a possible D gene (5 bases). The CDR3 has 14 amino acids. The V and J ends lost 3 bases and 7 bases respectively, with 12 bases between them. Germline V CDR1 and CDR2: SGHTA, FQGNSA.

This clonotype has at least ten counts. The chain is built from TRBV6-1 and TRBJ2-5; TRBD2 aligns across 9 bases. The CDR3 runs 16 residues. In germline, CDR1 is MNHNS, CDR2 SASEGT. V lost 6 bases to trimming and J lost 1 base; unmatched junction nucleotides: 9. The CDR3: CASSVGGSGSQETQYF. Here the CDR3 DNA reads TGTGCCAGCAGCGTCGGGGGTAGCGGGAGCCAAGAGACCCAGTACTTC.

In its sample, this clonotype was seen many times. The CDR3 region has the DNA TGTGCCAGCTCACCAACGAGGGACACTGAAGCTTTCTTT. It is translated as CASSPTRDTEAFF. The chain recombines TRBV18 with TRBJ1-1; the D is unclear. The CDR3 is 13 residues long. Germline V gives CDR1 KGHSH, CDR2 LQKENI. Deletions cut 2 bases from V and 3 bases from J, with 7 bases between.

This clonotype occurred a few times. This rearrangement joins TRBV4-1 to TRBJ2-4; TRBD1 aligns across 11 bases. Germline CDR1 and CDR2: MGHRA and YSYEKL. This CDR3 is 17 amino acids long. V lost 1 base and J lost 3; bases outside the gene matches: 5. The CDR3 DNA reads TGCGCCAGCAGCCAAGGTGGACAGGGGGCACTCAAAAACATTCAGTACTTC. Translated: CASSQGGQGALKNIQYF.

This clonotype was observed a few times. V gene TRBV12-3 or TRBV12-4 combines with J gene TRBJ2-1, with D maybe TRBD1 (7 bases). CDR3 length equals 19 residues. V was pared by 7 bases and J by 2 bases, with 27 bases between. CDR3 in amino acids: CASKPTGRPSGSPYNEQFF. The CDR3 DNA reads as TGTGCCAGCAAACCGACAGGGAGGCCCTCGGGGTCCCCCTACAATGAGCAGTTCTTC.

This clonotype was recorded many times. This chain uses TRBV6-1 with TRBJ2-6; D gene unclear. Trimming pared 6 bases from V and 2 bases from J, leaving 2 bases between. This CDR3 comprises 12 residues. The V gene's germline CDR1 is MNHNS and CDR2 SASEGT. The CDR3 spells CASSPGANVLTF. The CDR3 DNA follows: TGTGCCAGCAGCCCTGGGGCCAACGTCCTGACTTTC.

This clonotype was recorded a few times. A much larger clone lies one base from this, so it may be a read error. The chain recombines TRBV6-5 with TRBJ2-7; TRBD1 matches at 10 bases. Germline CDR1 reads MNHEY; CDR2 reads SVGAGI. This CDR3 is built from 14 residues. Unmatched junction bases numbered 0, after V lost 1 base and J lost 3 bases. Written as DNA, the CDR3 is TGTGCCAGCAGTTACTGGACAGGGGGCTACGAGCAGTACTTC. It specifies CASSYWTGGYEQYF.

This clonotype was detected many times. The chain uses TRBV28 and TRBJ2-2; 10 bases align to TRBD2. Germline V gene lookup returns CDR1 MDHEN and CDR2 SYDVKM. The CDR3 contains 18 residues. Trimming removed 5 bases from V and 8 bases from J; junction bases left unmatched: 17. The CDR3 sequence is CASSPPNLAGVLIGELFF. The CDR3 DNA sequence: TGTGCCAGCAGTCCTCCCAATCTAGCGGGAGTATTAATTGGGGAGCTGTTTTTT.

The chain is built from TRBV5-1 and TRBJ1-2; D may be TRBD1 (5 bases). The CDR3 is made up of 15 amino acids. In germline, CDR1 is SGHRS, CDR2 YFSETQ. V lost 0 bases and J 1 base, leaving 10 bases between the germline ends. The DNA of the CDR3 is TGCGCCAGCAGCTTGGAAGGCAGGGATAACTATGGCTACACCTTC. It translates to CASSLEGRDNYGYTF.

This clonotype came up many times. V usage is TRBV11-2 and J usage is TRBJ1-2; the D gene is possibly TRBD1 (6 bases). The ends were cut back, 4 bases at V and 6 bases at J, with 9 bases in the middle. The CDR3 has 12 residues. From germline, CDR1 is SGHAT and CDR2 FQNNGV. The DNA of the CDR3 is TGTGCCAGCAGCTACCGACAGGATGGCTACACCTTC. Residues: CASSYRQDGYTF.

The chain has TRBV20-1 and TRBJ1-5; D might be TRBD1 (6 bases). Germline V CDR1 and CDR2: DFQATT, SNEGSKA (reference sequence). CDR3 length: 12 amino acids. Trimming took off 6 bases at V and 7 bases at J, with 13 bases between the two ends. CDR3 loop: CSAGGVGQPQHF. As DNA, the CDR3 is TGCAGTGCGGGGGGCGTCGGCCAGCCCCAGCATTTT.